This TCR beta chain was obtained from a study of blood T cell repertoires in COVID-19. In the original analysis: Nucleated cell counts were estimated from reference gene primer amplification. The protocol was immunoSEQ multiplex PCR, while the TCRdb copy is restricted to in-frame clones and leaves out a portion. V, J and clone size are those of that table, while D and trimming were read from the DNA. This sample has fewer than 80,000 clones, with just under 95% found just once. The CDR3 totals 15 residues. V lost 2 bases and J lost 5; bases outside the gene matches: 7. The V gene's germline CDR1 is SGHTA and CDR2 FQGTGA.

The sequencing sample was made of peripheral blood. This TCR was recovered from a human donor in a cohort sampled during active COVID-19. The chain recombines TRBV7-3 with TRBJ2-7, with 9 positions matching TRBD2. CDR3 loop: CASSLLGAGGHEQYF. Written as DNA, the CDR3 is TGTGCCAGCAGCTTATTGGGAGCGGGAGGCCACGAGCAGTACTTC.